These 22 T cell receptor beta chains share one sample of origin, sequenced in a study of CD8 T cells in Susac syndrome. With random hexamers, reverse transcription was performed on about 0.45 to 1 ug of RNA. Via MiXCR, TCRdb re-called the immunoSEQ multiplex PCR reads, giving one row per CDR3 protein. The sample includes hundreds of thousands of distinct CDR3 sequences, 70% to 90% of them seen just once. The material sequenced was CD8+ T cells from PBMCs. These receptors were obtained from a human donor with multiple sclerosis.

The CDR3 DNA follows: TGTGCCAGCAGCCTTCAGTTGGTTCCCTACGAGCAGTACTTC. As protein: CASSLQLVPYEQYF. The chain employs TRBV6-2 or TRBV6-3 and TRBJ2-7; D not resolved. The CDR3 covers 14 residues. CDR1 is MNHEY and CDR2 is SVGEGT in the germline V gene. V lost 6 bases to trimming and J lost 2 bases, with 14 bases between them.

CDR3 protein: CASRPLGGSAYEQYF. The CDR3 DNA reads TGTGCCAGCAGGCCCTTGGGCGGATCGGCCTACGAGCAGTACTTC. The chain joins TRBV7-9 to TRBJ2-7; D not resolved. The V gene lost 6 bases and the J gene lost 2 bases, with 17 bases spanning the gap. The germline gives CDR1 SEHNR, CDR2 FQNEAQ (reference sequence). This CDR3 is 15 amino acids long. The full variable domain, with the rest looked up from reference TRBV7-9 and TRBJ2-7, is DTGVSQNPRHKITKRGQNVTFRCDPISEHNRLYWYRQTLGQGPEFLTYFQNEAQLEKSRLLSDRFSAERPKGSFSTLEIQRTEQGDSAMYLCASRPLGGSAYEQYFGPGTRLTVT.

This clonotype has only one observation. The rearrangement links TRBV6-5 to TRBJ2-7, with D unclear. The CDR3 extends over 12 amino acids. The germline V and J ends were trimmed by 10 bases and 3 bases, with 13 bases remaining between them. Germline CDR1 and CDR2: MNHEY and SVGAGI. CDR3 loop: CATKALDYEQYF. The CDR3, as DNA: TGTGCCACCAAGGCTCTAGACTACGAGCAGTACTTC.

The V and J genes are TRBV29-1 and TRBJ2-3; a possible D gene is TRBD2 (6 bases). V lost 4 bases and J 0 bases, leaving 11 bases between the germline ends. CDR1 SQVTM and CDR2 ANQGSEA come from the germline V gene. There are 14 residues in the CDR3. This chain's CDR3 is CSVALAPSTDTQYF. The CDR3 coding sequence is TGCAGCGTTGCACTAGCCCCTAGCACAGATACGCAGTATTTT.

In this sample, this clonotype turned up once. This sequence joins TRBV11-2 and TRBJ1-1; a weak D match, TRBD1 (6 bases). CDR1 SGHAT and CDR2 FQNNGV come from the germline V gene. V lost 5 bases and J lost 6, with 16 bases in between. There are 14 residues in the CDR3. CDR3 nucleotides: TGTGCCAGCAGCGCGTCGGACAGCCGGTCTGAAGCTTTCTTT. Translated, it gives CASSASDSRSEAFF.

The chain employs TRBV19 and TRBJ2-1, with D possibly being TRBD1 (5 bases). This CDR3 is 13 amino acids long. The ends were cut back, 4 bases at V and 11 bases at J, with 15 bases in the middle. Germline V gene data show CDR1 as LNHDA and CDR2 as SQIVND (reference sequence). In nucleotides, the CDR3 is TGTGCCAGTAGTAGGCAGGGAAGTTATCAGCAGTTCTTC. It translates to CASSRQGSYQQFF.

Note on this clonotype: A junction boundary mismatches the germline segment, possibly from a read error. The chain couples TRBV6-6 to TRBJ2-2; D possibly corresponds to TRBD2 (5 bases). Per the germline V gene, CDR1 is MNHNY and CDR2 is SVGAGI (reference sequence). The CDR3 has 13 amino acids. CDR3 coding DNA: TGTGCCAGCACCTACCCGAAAACCGGGGTGCTGTTTTTT. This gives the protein CASTYPKTGVLFF.

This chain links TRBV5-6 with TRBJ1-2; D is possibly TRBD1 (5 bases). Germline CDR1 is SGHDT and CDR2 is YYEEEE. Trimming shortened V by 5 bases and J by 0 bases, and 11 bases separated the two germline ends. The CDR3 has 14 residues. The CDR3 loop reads CASRYLTANYGYTF. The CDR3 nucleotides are TGTGCCAGCAGATATTTGACAGCTAACTATGGCTACACCTTC.

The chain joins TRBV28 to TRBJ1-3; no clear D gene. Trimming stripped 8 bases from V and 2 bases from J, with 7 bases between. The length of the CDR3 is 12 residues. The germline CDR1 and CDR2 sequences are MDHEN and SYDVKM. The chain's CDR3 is CASWEPGNTIYF. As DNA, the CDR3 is TGTGCCAGCTGGGAACCTGGAAACACCATATATTTT.

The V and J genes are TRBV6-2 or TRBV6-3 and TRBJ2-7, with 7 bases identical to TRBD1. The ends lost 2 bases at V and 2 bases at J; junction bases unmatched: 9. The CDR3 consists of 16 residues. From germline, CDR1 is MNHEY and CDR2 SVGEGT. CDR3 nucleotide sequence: TGTGCCAGCAGTTACGAGACAGGGAGAGCGGCCTACGAGCAGTACTTC. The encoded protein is CASSYETGRAAYEQYF.

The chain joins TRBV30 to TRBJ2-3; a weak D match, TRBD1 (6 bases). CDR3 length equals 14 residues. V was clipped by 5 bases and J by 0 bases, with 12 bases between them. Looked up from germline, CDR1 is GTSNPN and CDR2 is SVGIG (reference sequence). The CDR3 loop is CAWAGAQSTDTQYF. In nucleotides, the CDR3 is TGTGCCTGGGCAGGGGCTCAGAGCACAGATACGCAGTATTTT. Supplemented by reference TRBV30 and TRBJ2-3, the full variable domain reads SQTIHQWPATLVQPVGSPLSLECTVEGTSNPNLYWYRQAAGRGLQLLFYSVGIGQISSEVPQNLSASRPQDRQFILSSKKLLLSDSGFYLCAWAGAQSTDTQYFGPGTRLTVL.

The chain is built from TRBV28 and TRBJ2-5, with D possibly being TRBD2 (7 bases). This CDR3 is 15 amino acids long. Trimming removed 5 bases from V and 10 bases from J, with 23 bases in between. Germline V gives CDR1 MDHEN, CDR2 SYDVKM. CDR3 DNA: TGTGCCAGCAGTCAAAGGGGGGGAAATGGGCCAGTCCAGTACTTC. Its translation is CASSQRGGNGPVQYF.

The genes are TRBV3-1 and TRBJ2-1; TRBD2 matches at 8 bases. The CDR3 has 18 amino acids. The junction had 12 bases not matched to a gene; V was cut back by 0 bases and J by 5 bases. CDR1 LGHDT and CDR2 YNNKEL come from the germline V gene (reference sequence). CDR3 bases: TGTGCCAGCAGCCAAGAAGCCAGACTAGCGTCTCCGGACAATGAGCAGTTCTTC. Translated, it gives CASSQEARLASPDNEQFF.

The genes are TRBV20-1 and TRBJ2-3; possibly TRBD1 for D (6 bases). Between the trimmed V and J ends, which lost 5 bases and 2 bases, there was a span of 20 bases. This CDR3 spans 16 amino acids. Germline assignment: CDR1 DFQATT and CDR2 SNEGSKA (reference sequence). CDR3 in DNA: TGCAGTGCTCCGACAGACAGGACAACCCCCACAGATACGCAGTATTTT. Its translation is CSAPTDRTTPTDTQYF.

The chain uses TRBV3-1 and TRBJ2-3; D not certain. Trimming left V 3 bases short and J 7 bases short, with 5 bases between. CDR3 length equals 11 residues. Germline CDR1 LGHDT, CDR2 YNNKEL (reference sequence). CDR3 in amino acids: CASSHYNTQYF. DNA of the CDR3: TGTGCCAGCAGCCACTACAATACGCAGTATTTT.

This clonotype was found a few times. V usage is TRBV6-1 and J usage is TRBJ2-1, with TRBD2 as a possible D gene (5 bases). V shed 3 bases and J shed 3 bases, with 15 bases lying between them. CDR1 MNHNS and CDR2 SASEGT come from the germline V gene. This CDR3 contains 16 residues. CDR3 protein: CASSDRTAGLYNEQFF. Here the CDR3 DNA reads TGTGCCAGCAGTGACCGGACTGCCGGGCTCTACAATGAGCAGTTCTTC.

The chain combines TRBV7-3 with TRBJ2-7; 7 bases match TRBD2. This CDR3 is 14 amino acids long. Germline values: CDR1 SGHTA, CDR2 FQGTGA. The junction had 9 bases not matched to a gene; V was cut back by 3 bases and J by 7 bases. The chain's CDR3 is CASSLVSGAGEQYF. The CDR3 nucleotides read TGTGCCAGCAGCTTGGTCAGCGGGGCCGGGGAGCAGTACTTC.

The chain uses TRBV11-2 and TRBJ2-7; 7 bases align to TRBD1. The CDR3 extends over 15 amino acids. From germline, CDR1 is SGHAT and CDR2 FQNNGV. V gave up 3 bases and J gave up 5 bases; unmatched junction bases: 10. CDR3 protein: CASSFGQAREDEQYF. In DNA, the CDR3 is TGTGCCAGCAGCTTTGGACAGGCCAGAGAGGACGAGCAGTACTTC.

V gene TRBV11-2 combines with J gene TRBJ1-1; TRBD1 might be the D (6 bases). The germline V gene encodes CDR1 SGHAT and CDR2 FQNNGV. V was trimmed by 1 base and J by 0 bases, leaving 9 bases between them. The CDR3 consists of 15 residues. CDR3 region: CASSLGGQVNTEAFF. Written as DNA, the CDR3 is TGTGCCAGCAGCTTAGGGGGGCAAGTGAACACTGAAGCTTTCTTT. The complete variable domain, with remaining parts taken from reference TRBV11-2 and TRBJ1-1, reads EAGVAQSPRYKIIEKRQSVAFWCNPISGHATLYWYQQILGQGPKLLIQFQNNGVVDDSQLPKDRFSAERLKGVDSTLKIQPAKLEDSAVYLCASSLGGQVNTEAFFGQGTRLTVV.

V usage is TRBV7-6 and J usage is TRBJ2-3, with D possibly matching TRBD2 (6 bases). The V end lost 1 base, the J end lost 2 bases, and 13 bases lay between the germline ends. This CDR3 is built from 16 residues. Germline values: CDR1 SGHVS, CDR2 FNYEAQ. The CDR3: CASSLVSAGITDTQYF. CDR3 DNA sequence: TGTGCCAGCAGCTTAGTTTCTGCGGGAATCACAGATACGCAGTATTTT. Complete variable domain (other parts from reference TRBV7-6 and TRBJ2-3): GAGVSQSPRYKVTKRGQDVALRCDPISGHVSLYWYRQALGQGPEFLTYFNYEAQQDKSGLPNDRFSAERPEGSISTLTIQRTEQRDSAMYRCASSLVSAGITDTQYFGPGTRLTVL.

CDR3 coding DNA: TGTGCCAGCTCACCACCGCCAGGGACAGGGGAGAACACTGAAGCTTTCTTT. As protein: CASSPPPGTGENTEAFF. The chain joins TRBV18 to TRBJ1-1; TRBD1 aligns across 10 bases. The CDR3 is made up of 17 amino acids. Germline assignment: CDR1 KGHSH and CDR2 LQKENI. J was trimmed by 1 base and V by 0 bases; bases with no gene match: 5. The complete variable domain, with remaining parts taken from reference TRBV18 and TRBJ1-1, reads NAGVMQNPRHLVRRRGQEARLRCSPMKGHSHVYWYRQLPEEGLKFMVYLQKENIIDESGMPKERFSAEFPKEGPSILRIQQVVRGDSAAYFCASSPPPGTGENTEAFFGQGTRLTVV.

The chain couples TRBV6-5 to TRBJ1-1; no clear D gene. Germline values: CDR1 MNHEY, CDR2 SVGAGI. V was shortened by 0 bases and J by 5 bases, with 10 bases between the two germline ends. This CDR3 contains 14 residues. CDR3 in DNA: TGTGCCAGCAGTTACTCGAGGAGGTGGACTGAAGCTTTCTTT. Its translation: CASSYSRRWTEAFF.